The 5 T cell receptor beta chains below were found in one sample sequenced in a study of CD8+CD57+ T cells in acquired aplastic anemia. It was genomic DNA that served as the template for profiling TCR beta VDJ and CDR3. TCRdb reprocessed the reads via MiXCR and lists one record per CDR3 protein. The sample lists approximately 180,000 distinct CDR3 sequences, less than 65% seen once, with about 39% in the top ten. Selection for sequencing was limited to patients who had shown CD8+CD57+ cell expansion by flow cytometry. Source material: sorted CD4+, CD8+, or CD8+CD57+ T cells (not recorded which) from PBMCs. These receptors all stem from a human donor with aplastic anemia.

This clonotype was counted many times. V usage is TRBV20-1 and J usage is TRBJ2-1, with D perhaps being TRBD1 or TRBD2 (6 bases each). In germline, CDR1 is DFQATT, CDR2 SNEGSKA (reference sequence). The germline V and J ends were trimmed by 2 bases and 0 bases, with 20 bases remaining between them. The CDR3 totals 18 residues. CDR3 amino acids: CSARYGGPIFTSYNEQFF. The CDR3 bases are TGCAGTGCTAGATATGGGGGGCCTATTTTTACCTCCTACAATGAGCAGTTCTTC.

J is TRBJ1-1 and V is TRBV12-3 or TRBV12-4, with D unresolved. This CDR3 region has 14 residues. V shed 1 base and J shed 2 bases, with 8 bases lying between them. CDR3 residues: CASSLGSTNTEAFF. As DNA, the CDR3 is TGTGCCAGCAGTTTAGGCAGTACCAACACTGAAGCTTTCTTT.

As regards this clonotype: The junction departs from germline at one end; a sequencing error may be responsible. CDR3 in amino acids: CASMEPSFDTLRQPQHF. In nucleotides, the CDR3 is TGCGCCAGCATGGAGCCTTCCTTCGACACGCTCCGTCAGCCCCAGCATTTT. The chain links TRBV6-5 to TRBJ1-5; D gene uncertain. The germline V gene encodes CDR1 MNHEY and CDR2 SVGAGI. This CDR3 is built from 17 residues.

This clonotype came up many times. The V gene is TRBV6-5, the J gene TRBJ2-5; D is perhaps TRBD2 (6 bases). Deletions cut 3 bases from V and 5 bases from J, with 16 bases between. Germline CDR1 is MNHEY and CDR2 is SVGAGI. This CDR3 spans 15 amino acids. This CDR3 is CASSYNGGNHETQYF. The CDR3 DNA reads TGTGCCAGCAGTTATAACGGGGGAAATCATGAGACCCAGTACTTC.

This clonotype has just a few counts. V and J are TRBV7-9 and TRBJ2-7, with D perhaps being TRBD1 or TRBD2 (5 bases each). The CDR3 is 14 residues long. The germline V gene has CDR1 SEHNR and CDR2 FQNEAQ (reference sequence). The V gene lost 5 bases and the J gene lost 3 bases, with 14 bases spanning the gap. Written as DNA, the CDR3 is TGTGCCAGCAGCCAAGATGGGGCGGGCTACGAGCAGTACTTC. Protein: CASSQDGAGYEQYF.